These T cell receptor beta chains were read from a single sample in a study of long-term antiretroviral therapy in people with HIV. Clones were read by immunoSEQ multiplex PCR, and TCRdb kept only the in-frame ones, dropping some. The sample carries some 31,000 clones, around 90% recorded once. Source: unsorted PBMCs, taken 1.1 years after starting antiretroviral therapy. The receptors were sampled from a young man with HIV. CDR3s leave out the opening cysteine and the closing phenylalanine or tryptophan.

ATGDSGANVLT | TRBV13
AVGQTSSYNSPLH | TRBV30
SVEDHQGELF | TRBV29-1
ASSCRDRGRTGELF | TRBV21-1
ASTVGEQY | TRBV2
ASSLDPETGYT | TRBV7-9
ASSILKFGNTIY | TRBV7-3
ASTPGSSYEQY | TRBV21-1
ASSETGALYEQY | TRBV2
ASSPEEGLAQY | TRBV7-3
ASRRTGGRAGELF | TRBV5-1
ASFPTSGMNTGELF | TRBV2
ASSPPGLAGASEQF | TRBV5-1
ASSQPGAEQY | TRBV16
ASVLSGGRQETQY | TRBV2
ASSLAGGGLIQY | TRBV7-2
ASSLGTGELF | TRBV28
ASSLMGRQETQY | TRBV7-8
ATRSSGSTEAF | TRBV28
SAGPPGGPGDTQY | TRBV29-1
ASSPPGGPALPDTQY | TRBV18
AIKGATEAF | TRBV10-3
ASSQGTWGTEAF | TRBV4-1
ASSLYSGVSSYNEQF | TRBV5-1
ASSLPSQGNTAPDTQY | TRBV28
ASSPPSTTEAF | TRBV18
ASSHGILLESPNYGYT | TRBV5-6
ASSFYSGRSSYNEQF | TRBV7-9
ASSLEGETQY | TRBV5-1
ASSVGSAGQLHEQF | TRBV2
ASSIGHGSSYNEQF | TRBV19
ASKGRGRGPRYEQF | TRBV2
ASSGAVRGSNQPQH | TRBV6-1
ASSFGVGGERDEQF | TRBV5-1
ASSRTGFFMDIQY | TRBV5-8
SVENSGQLGPMAF | TRBV29-1
AISDRSRDERTDTQY | TRBV10-3
ASSIEGLPYEQY | TRBV19
ASSLQGHGNTIY | TRBV7-9
ASSGTSTYEQY | TRBV6-1
ASSLLGWGELF | TRBV28
ASSRGTSGYYEQY | TRBV4-1
AWSGSPETQY | TRBV30
ASSFLGIGVYEQY | TRBV28
AWSVDGPNLPNSPLH | TRBV30
ASTYYGWGRDTEAF | TRBV28
ASSLGTGNQPQH | TRBV5-1
ASSQTKAAGNTIY | TRBV23-1
ASSPGQRLLDNQPQH | TRBV7-9
ASSLPAARFSNYGYT | TRBV7-2